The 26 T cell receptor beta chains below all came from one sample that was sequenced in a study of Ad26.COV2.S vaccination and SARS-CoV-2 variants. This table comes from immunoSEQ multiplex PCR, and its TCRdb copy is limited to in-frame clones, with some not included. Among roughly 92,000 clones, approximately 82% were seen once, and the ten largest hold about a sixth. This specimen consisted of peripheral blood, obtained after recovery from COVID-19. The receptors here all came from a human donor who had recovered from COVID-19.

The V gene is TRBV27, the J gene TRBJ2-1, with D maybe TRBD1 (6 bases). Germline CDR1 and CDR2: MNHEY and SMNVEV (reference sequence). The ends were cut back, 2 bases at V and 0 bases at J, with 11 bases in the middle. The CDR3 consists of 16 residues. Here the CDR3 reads CASSLQGTSSYNEQFF. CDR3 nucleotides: TGTGCCAGCAGTTTACAGGGGACGAGCTCCTACAATGAGCAGTTCTTC.

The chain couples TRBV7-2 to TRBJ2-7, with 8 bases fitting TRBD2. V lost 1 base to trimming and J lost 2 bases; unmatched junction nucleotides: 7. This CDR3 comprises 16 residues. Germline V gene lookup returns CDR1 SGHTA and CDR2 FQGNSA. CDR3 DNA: TGTGCCAGCAGCTTAGGTCCAGCGGGGGTCACCTACGAGCAGTACTTC. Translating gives CASSLGPAGVTYEQYF.

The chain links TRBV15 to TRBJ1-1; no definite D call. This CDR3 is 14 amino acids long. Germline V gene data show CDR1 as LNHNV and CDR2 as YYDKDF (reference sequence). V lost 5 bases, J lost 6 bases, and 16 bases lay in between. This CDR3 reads CATSRTLYIAEAFF. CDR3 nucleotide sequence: TGTGCCACCAGCCGCACCTTGTATATCGCTGAAGCTTTCTTT.

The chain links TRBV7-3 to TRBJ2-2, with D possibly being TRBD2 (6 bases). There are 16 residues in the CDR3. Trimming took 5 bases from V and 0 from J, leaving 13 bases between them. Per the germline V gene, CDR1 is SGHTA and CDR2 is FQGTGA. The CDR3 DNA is TGTGCCAGCAGCCCCCCGGGAGTAACGAACACCGGGGAGCTGTTTTTT. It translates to CASSPPGVTNTGELFF.

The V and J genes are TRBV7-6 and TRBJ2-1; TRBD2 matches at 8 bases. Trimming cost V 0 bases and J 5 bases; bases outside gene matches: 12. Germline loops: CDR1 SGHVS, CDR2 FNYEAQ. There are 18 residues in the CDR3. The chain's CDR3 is CASSLARPGGSRHNEQFF. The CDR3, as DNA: TGTGCCAGCAGCTTAGCAAGACCGGGAGGGTCTAGACACAATGAGCAGTTCTTC.

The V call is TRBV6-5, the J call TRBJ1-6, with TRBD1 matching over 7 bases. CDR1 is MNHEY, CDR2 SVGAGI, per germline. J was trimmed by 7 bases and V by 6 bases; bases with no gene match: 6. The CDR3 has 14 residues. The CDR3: CASRVDRANSPLHF. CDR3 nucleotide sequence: TGTGCCAGCAGGGTCGACAGGGCGAATTCACCCCTCCACTTT.

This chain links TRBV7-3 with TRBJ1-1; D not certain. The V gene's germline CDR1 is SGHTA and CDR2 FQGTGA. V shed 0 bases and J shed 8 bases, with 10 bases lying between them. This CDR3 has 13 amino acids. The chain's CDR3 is CASSLTGQLEAFF. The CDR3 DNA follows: TGTGCCAGCAGCTTAACCGGGCAGTTGGAAGCTTTCTTT.

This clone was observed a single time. DNA of the CDR3: TGTGTCAGAAGCTTTGCAGGGATTTCCTATGGCTACACCTTC. It specifies CVRSFAGISYGYTF. The chain links TRBV7-5 to TRBJ1-2; the table gives TRBD1 as D, unverified against the DNA. TRBV7-5 constitutes a pseudogene. The CDR3 has 14 residues.

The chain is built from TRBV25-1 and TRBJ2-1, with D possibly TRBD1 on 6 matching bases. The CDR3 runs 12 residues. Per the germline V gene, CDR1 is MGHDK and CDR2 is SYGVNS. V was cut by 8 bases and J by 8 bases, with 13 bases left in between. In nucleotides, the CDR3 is TGTGCCAGCCGCCGAGGACAGTATGAGCAGTTCTTC. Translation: CASRRGQYEQFF.

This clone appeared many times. For the CDR3, the DNA is TGTGCCAGCAGAAACGGGCCCTACGAGCAGTACTTC. This codes for CASRNGPYEQYF. This chain connects TRBV6-5 to TRBJ2-7; no firm D call. V shed 6 bases and J shed 2 bases, with 8 bases lying between them. The CDR3 is 12 amino acids. The germline gives CDR1 MNHEY, CDR2 SVGAGI.

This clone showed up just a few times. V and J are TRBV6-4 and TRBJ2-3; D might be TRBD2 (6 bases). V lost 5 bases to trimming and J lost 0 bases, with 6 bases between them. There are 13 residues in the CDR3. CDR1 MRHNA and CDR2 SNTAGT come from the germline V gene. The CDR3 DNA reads TGTGCCAGCAGTAGCGGGAGCACAGATACGCAGTATTTT. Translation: CASSSGSTDTQYF.

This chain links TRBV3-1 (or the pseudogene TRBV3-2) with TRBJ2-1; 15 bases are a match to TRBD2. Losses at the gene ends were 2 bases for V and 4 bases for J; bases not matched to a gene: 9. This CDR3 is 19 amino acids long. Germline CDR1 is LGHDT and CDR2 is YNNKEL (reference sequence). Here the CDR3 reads CASSQTGTSGRRAYNEQFF. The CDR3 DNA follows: TGTGCCAGCAGCCAAACCGGGACTAGCGGGAGGAGGGCTTACAATGAGCAGTTCTTC.

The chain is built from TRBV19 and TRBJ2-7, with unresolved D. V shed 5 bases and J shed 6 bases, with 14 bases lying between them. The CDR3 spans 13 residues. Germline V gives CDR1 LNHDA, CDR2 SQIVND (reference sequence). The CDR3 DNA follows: TGTGCCAGTAGTCCAGGACCCGTTGGCGAGCAGTACTTC. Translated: CASSPGPVGEQYF.

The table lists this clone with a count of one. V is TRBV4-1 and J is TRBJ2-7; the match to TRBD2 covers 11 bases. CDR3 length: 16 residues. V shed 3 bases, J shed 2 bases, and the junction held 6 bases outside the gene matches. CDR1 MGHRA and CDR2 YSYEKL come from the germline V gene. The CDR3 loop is CASSHLAGGSPYEQYF. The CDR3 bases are TGCGCCAGCAGCCATTTAGCGGGAGGGTCTCCCTACGAGCAGTACTTC.

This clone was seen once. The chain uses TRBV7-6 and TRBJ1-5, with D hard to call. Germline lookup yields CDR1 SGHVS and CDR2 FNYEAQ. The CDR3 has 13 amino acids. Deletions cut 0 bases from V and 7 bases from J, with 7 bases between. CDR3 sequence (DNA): TGTGCCAGCAGCTTAGCTTTAGGGCAGCCCCAGCATTTT. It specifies CASSLALGQPQHF. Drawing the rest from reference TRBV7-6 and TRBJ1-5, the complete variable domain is GAGVSQSPRYKVTKRGQDVALRCDPISGHVSLYWYRQALGQGPEFLTYFNYEAQQDKSGLPNDRFSAERPEGSISTLTIQRTEQRDSAMYRCASSLALGQPQHFGDGTRLSIL.

CDR3 sequence (DNA): TGCGCCAGCACGGAAAACCCCTACGAGCAGTACTTC. Translation: CASTENPYEQYF. The chain combines TRBV10-2 with TRBJ2-7; D is ambiguous. Trimming removed 7 bases at V and 2 bases at J, with 9 bases between. Germline V gene data show CDR1 as WSHSY and CDR2 as SAAADI. The CDR3 runs 12 residues.

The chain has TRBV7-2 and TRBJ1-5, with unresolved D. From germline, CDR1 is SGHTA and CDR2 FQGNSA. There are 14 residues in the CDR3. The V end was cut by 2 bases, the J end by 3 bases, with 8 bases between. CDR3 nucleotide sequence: TGTGCCAGCAGCTTATTCGGCATCAATCAGCCCCAGCATTTT. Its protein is CASSLFGINQPQHF.

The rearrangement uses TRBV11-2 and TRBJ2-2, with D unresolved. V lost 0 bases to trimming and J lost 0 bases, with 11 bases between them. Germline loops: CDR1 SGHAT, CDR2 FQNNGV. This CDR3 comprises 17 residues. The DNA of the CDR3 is TGTGCCAGCAGCTTAGAACCAGAGAGTACGAACACCGGGGAGCTGTTTTTT. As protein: CASSLEPESTNTGELFF.

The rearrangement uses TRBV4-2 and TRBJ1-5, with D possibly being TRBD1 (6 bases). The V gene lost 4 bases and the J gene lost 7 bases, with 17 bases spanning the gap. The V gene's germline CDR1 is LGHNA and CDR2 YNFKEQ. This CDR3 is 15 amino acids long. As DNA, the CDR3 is TGTGCCAGCAGCCCCCTTACCGGGACATCCCAGCCCCAGCATTTT. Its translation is CASSPLTGTSQPQHF.

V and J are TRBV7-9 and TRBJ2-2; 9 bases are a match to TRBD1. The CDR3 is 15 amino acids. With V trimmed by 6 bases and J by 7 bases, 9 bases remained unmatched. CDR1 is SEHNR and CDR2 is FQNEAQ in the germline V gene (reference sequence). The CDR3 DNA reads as TGTGCCAGCAGTTCCACAGGGGGCTCGCACGGGGAGCTGTTTTTT. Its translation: CASSSTGGSHGELFF. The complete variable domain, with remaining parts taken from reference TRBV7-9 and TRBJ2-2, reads DTGVSQNPRHKITKRGQNVTFRCDPISEHNRLYWYRQTLGQGPEFLTYFQNEAQLEKSRLLSDRFSAERPKGSFSTLEIQRTEQGDSAMYLCASSSTGGSHGELFFGEGSRLTVL.

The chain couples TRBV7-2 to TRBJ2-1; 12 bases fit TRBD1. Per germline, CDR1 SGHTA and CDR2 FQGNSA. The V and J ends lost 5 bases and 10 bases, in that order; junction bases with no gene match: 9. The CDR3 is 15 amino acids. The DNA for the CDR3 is TGTGCCAGCAGCGTCACCGGGACAGGGGGCTGGGAGCAGTTCTTC. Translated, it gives CASSVTGTGGWEQFF.

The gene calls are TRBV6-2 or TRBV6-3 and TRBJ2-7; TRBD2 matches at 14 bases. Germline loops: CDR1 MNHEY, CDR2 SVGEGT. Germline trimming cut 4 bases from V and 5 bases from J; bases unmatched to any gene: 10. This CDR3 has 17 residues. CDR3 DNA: TGTGCCAGCAGTTCCATAATCGGGACTAGCGGGAGCAACGAGCAGTACTTC. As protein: CASSSIIGTSGSNEQYF.

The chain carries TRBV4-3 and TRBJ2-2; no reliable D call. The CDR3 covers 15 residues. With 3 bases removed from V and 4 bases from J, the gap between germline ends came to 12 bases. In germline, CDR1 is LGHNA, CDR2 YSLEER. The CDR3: CASSQSRGITGELFF. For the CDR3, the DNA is TGCGCCAGCAGCCAGTCCAGAGGTATCACCGGGGAGCTGTTTTTT.

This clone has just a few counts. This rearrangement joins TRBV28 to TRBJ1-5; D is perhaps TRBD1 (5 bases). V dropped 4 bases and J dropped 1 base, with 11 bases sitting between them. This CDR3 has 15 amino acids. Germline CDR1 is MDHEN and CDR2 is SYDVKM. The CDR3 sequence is CASSYQGASNQPQHF. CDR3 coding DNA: TGTGCCAGCAGTTATCAGGGCGCGAGCAATCAGCCCCAGCATTTT.

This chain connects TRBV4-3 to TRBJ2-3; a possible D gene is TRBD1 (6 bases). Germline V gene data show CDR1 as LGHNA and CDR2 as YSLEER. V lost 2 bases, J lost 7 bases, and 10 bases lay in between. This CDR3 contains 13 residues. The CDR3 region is CASSQTRGHTQYF. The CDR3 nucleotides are TGCGCCAGCAGCCAAACCAGGGGACATACGCAGTATTTT.

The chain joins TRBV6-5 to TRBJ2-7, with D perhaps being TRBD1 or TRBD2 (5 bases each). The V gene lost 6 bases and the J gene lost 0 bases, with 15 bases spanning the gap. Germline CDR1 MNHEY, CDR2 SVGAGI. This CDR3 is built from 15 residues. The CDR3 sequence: CASSSPGRSSYEQYF. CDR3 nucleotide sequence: TGTGCCAGCAGCTCCCCGGGACGGAGCTCCTACGAGCAGTACTTC.